This T cell receptor beta chain was captured by sequencing in a study of tissue T cells after allogeneic stem cell transplantation. A note on this clone: The genes and germline here are from mouse. The missing CDR3 end, 1 residue past where the read stops, is filled in from the germline J gene.

Sequenced by immunoSEQ multiplex PCR; TCRdb stores in-frame clones only, minus some. The repertoire holds about 4,900 clones, with about 42% as singletons. V gave up 0 bases and J gave up 2 bases, with 8 bases separating them. The V gene's germline CDR1 is SGHLS and CDR2 HYDKME. The CDR3 is 14 amino acids. Time point: mouse harvest day 14 after allogeneic transplant. The graft held 10^6 splenic CD5+ T cells and 10^7 T-cell-depleted bone marrow cells. The rearrangement uses TRBV12-2 and TRBJ2-5, with D perhaps matching TRBD2 (7 bases). Sequenced: gut tissue. The receptor comes from a female BALB/c mouse given C57BL/6 T cells with graft-versus-host disease after an allogeneic hematopoietic cell transplant. The part of the CDR3 DNA that was read is TGTGCCAGCTCTCTCAGGGGGGCCCAAGACACCCAGTAC. Translation: CASSLRGAQDTQY. The whole CDR3 sequence is CASSLRGAQDTQYF.